This T cell receptor beta chain was recovered during a study of shared clonotypes between healthy human individuals. Study-wide context: Plates per donor: three CD4 naive, three CD4 memory, two CD8 naive, one CD8 memory. General observations from the study: Only blood underwent sampling, and tissue repertoires likely differ.

Investigators divided CD4+ cells into CD45RA+ naive and CD45RA-negative memory subsets. The authors distributed each subset's genomic DNA evenly over several immunoSEQ plates. Libraries were prepared by immunoSEQ multiplex PCR; TCRdb keeps only in-frame clonotypes and omits some of them. The sample has 170,000 or so clones, 65% to 70% seen once; the top ten hold roughly 10%. This CDR3 region has 15 residues. Trimming at V came to 4 bases and at J to 8 bases, leaving 9 bases not matched to a gene. CDR1 SGHKS and CDR2 YYEKEE come from the germline V gene (reference sequence). A remark on this clone: Its antigen is as yet unknown.

The specimen sequenced was memory CD4+ T cells sorted from blood. Subset meaning: CD45RA-negative fraction. The origin of this receptor is a man between 25 and 39 years old in good health. The V call is TRBV5-5, the J call TRBJ1-4, with 9 bases lining up with TRBD1. CDR3 sequence (DNA): TGTGCCAGCAGCCCAGAGACAGGGGGAGACGAAAAACTGTTTTTT. This codes for CASSPETGGDEKLFF.